These 12 T cell receptor beta chains came from one sample sequenced in a study of T-cell memory formation after mild COVID-19. Using its own MiXCR run on the 5' RACE reads, TCRdb lists one record per CDR3 protein. The table lists 550,000 to 700,000 distinct CDR3 sequences, 17% of them singletons. The specimen sequenced was PBMCs or a T cell subset sorted from them (not recorded which). The source of these receptors is an adult woman who had mild COVID-19 (a few samples of this study predate the infection). Cell type and time point are not known.

The chain carries TRBV18 and TRBJ1-2; maybe TRBD1 (6 bases). CDR1 is KGHSH and CDR2 is LQKENI in the germline V gene. This CDR3 comprises 16 residues. The ends were cut back, 3 bases at V and 4 bases at J, with 18 bases in the middle. Here the CDR3 DNA reads TGTGCCAGCTCACCTCCCGACAGGCGGGGAGGCTATGGCTACACCTTC. Its protein product is CASSPPDRRGGYGYTF.

At least ten counts were recorded for this clonotype. J is TRBJ1-1 and V is TRBV4-1; tentative D call: TRBD1 (6 bases). The CDR3 runs to 17 residues. Germline CDR1 MGHRA, CDR2 YSYEKL. Trimming cost V 0 bases and J 2 bases, with 16 bases left between them. The CDR3 here is CASSQDPGAARNTEAFF. Here the CDR3 DNA reads TGCGCCAGCAGCCAAGATCCGGGGGCGGCCAGAAACACTGAAGCTTTCTTT.

This clonotype was seen more than once but under ten times. The V gene is TRBV5-6, the J gene TRBJ2-7, with D possibly TRBD2 on 5 matching bases. Trimming took 5 bases from V and 5 from J, leaving 8 bases between them. Germline V gene lookup returns CDR1 SGHDT and CDR2 YYEEEE. The CDR3 runs 11 residues. The CDR3 here is CASREGHEQYF. DNA of the CDR3: TGTGCCAGCAGAGAGGGCCACGAGCAGTACTTC.

V gene TRBV9 combines with J gene TRBJ2-7; no definite D call. Trimming pared 4 bases from V and 1 base from J, leaving 15 bases between. The germline CDR1 and CDR2 sequences are SGDLS and YYNGEE. This CDR3 spans 15 amino acids. In DNA, the CDR3 is TGTGCCAGCAGCACCACTCCTGAGGTGTCCTACGAGCAGTACTTC. It encodes CASSTTPEVSYEQYF.

The J gene is TRBJ2-3, the V gene TRBV11-2; D not certain. Trimming took off 5 bases at V and 7 bases at J, with 7 bases between the two ends. The V gene's germline CDR1 is SGHAT and CDR2 FQNNGV. This CDR3 has 11 residues. CDR3 nucleotide sequence: TGTGCCAGCAGCCCACTGTATACGCAGTATTTT. It encodes CASSPLYTQYF.

This clonotype was seen only a few times. This sequence joins TRBV10-2 and TRBJ2-3; maybe TRBD2 (5 bases). The CDR3 consists of 17 residues. Germline V gene data show CDR1 as WSHSY and CDR2 as SAAADI. Deletions cut 6 bases from V and 5 bases from J, with 24 bases between. CDR3 region: CASRGLDGWAGIDTQYF. In DNA form, the CDR3 reads TGCGCCAGCAGGGGCCTGGACGGCTGGGCCGGGATAGATACGCAGTATTTT.

This clonotype was detected a few times. The rearrangement joins TRBV20-1 to TRBJ2-7; D might be TRBD1 (6 bases). The CDR3 contains 15 residues. CDR1 is DFQATT, CDR2 SNEGSKA, per germline (reference sequence). Trimming shortened V by 1 base and J by 0 bases, and 13 bases separated the two germline ends. Here the CDR3 reads CSARVLGDISYEQYF. DNA for the CDR3: TGCAGTGCTAGAGTTTTGGGGGACATCTCCTACGAGCAGTACTTC.

The V gene is TRBV12-5, the J gene TRBJ1-1, with 9 bases lining up with TRBD1. The CDR3 contains 16 residues. Germline V gene lookup returns CDR1 LGHNT and CDR2 FRNRAP. The V gene end was trimmed by 3 bases and the J gene end by 4 bases; junction bases not matched to a gene: 9. For the CDR3, the DNA is TGTGCTAGTGGTTTTCCAGGGGAGACAGGGGGCACTGAAGCTTTCTTT. It encodes CASGFPGETGGTEAFF.

This clonotype was recorded many times. This chain connects TRBV3-1 to TRBJ2-5, with TRBD2 matching over 12 bases. Germline V gene data show CDR1 as LGHDT and CDR2 as YNNKEL (reference sequence). The CDR3 length is 17 residues. The V gene end was trimmed by 10 bases and the J gene end by 0 bases; junction bases not matched to a gene: 12. The CDR3 spells CAKDGGLAGKYQETQYF. DNA of the CDR3: TGTGCCAAAGACGGGGGACTAGCGGGTAAATACCAAGAGACCCAGTACTTC.

This clonotype was recorded a few times. V gene TRBV7-2 combines with J gene TRBJ1-1; TRBD1 matches at 12 bases. Germline trimming cut 5 bases from V and 3 bases from J; bases unmatched to any gene: 10. This CDR3 comprises 17 residues. Germline assignment: CDR1 SGHTA and CDR2 FQGNSA. CDR3 nucleotides: TGTGCCAGCAGCATCCCCCGGGACAGGGGGCCGGACACTGAAGCTTTCTTT. It encodes CASSIPRDRGPDTEAFF. The full variable domain, in which reference TRBV7-2 and TRBJ1-1 provide the parts outside the CDR3, is GAGVSQSPSNKVTEKGKDVELRCDPISGHTALYWYRQSLGQGLEFLIYFQGNSAPDKSGLPSDRFSAERTGGSVSTLTIQRTQQEDSAVYLCASSIPRDRGPDTEAFFGQGTRLTVV.

A few counts support this clonotype. V and J are TRBV9 and TRBJ1-2; weak D call: TRBD1 (6 bases). Germline V gene lookup returns CDR1 SGDLS and CDR2 YYNGEE. Between the trimmed V and J ends, which lost 3 bases and 9 bases, there was a span of 18 bases. The CDR3 runs 14 residues. The CDR3 is CASSANTGFSRYTF. The CDR3 DNA is TGTGCCAGCAGCGCTAATACAGGGTTCTCGCGCTACACCTTC.

This clonotype was observed a few times. This chain links TRBV9 with TRBJ2-1; D is unclear. Germline lookup yields CDR1 SGDLS and CDR2 YYNGEE. V was shortened by 1 base and J by 6 bases, with 20 bases between the two germline ends. The CDR3 extends over 17 amino acids. The CDR3: CASSVSHRWFVGNEQFF. The CDR3 bases are TGTGCCAGCAGCGTAAGTCACCGATGGTTCGTCGGCAATGAGCAGTTCTTC.